The clone carrying this T cell receptor beta chain was observed a handful of times. Its cognate antigen is unknown. The study reverse transcribed the entire isolated RNA, so it sequenced expressed TCRB transcripts. Approximately 4 million reads was the average for naive, central memory and regulatory T cell samples. Using immunoSEQ multiplex PCR, the repertoire was profiled, and TCRdb retains in-frame clones only, with some absent. The profile shows some 240,000 clones, approximately 16% of them singletons. The record originates from a study of beta chain features in type 1 diabetes. The junction had 12 bases not matched to a gene; V was cut back by 4 bases and J by 7 bases. The CDR3 covers 16 residues. Germline V gene sequence: CDR1 SGDLS, CDR2 YYNGEE. Sampling consisted of one heparinised blood draw per donor, averaging around 120 mL. Staining for CD45RO/CCR7/CD25/CD127/CD95/CD27 allowed sorting of CD4+ naive, central memory, regulatory and stem cell-like memory cells.

General study findings and limits: The study found moderately but significantly shorter TCRB CDR3s in all four CD4+ subsets of Type 1 diabetes patients. Relative to healthy donors, patients appeared to have naive, central memory and Treg TCRB repertoires that were more similar.

This chain connects TRBV9 to TRBJ2-1; 9 nucleotides match TRBD1. The origin of this receptor is a man in his thirties or forties with type 1 diabetes. The sequenced sample consisted of naive CD4+ T cells from blood. The CDR3 sequence is CASSPRLGQGVNEQFF. DNA for the CDR3: TGTGCCAGCAGCCCCCGGCTGGGACAGGGTGTAAATGAGCAGTTCTTC.